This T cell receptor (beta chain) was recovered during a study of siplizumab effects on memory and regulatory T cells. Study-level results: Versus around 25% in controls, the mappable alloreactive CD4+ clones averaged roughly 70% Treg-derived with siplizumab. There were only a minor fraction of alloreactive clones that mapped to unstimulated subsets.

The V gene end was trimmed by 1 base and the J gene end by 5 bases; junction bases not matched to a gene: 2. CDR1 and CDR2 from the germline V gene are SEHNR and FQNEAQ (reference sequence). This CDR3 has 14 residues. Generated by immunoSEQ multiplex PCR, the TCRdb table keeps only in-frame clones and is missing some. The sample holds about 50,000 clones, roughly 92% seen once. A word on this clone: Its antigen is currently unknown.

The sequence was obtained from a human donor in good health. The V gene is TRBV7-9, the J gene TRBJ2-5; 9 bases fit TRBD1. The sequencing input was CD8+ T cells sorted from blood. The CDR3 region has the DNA TGTGCCAGCAGCTTAGAAGACAGGGGGGAGACCCAGTACTTC. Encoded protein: CASSLEDRGETQYF.